This TCR beta chain is drawn from a study of Ad26.COV2.S vaccination and SARS-CoV-2 variants. Overall study context: Ad26.COV2.S given intramuscularly, once or twice 56 days apart. Overall study results and limits: Marked by substantial breadth, spike-specific CD8+ and CD4+ T cell responses were reportedly seen after vaccination. Recipients of vaccine and of placebo showed similar breadth of their non-spike TCR repertoires.

The method was immunoSEQ multiplex PCR; TCRdb's version includes in-frame clones alone and lacks a portion of them. Among fewer than 400,000 clones listed, around four fifths were seen once. CDR1 is MNHNS, CDR2 SASEGT, per germline. The V end was cut by 3 bases, the J end by 3 bases, with 17 bases between. The length of the CDR3 is 16 residues. Remarks on this clone: Its antigen remains unknown.

Treatment indicated: some 19 received Ad26.COV2.S at low or high dose, single or two shots; 5 received placebo; per-sample allocation not given. Specimens were obtained on day 63 following the first vaccine or placebo injection. This material consisted of peripheral blood, taken in a trial of Ad26.COV2.S vaccine versus placebo. V and J are TRBV6-1 and TRBJ2-5, with D perhaps TRBD1 (6 bases). The source is a person aged 18-60 years who received the Ad26.COV2.S COVID-19 vaccine or a placebo. CDR3 DNA: TGTGCCAGCAGTGATCCAGACAGGCCAGGGAAAGAGACCCAGTACTTC. It translates to CASSDPDRPGKETQYF.